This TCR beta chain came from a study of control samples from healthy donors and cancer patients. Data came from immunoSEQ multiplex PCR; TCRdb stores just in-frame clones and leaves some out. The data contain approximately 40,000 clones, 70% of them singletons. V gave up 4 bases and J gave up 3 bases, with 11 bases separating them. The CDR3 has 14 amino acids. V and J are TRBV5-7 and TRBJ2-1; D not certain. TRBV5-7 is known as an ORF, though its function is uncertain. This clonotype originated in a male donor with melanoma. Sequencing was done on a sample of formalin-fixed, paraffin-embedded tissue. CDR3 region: CASSHLTIYNEQFF. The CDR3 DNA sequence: TGTGCCAGCAGCCACCTGACAATCTACAATGAGCAGTTCTTC.